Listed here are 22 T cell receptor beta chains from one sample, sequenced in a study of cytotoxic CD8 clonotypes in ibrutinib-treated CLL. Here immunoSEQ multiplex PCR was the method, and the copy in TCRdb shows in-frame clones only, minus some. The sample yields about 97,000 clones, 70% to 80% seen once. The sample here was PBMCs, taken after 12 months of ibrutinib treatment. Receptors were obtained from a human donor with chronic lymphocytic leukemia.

Written as DNA, the CDR3 is TGTGCCAGCAGGCCCCCGGGGAAGAACACTGAAGCTTTCTTT. Translation: CASRPPGKNTEAFF. This chain joins TRBV6-5 and TRBJ1-1; D gene ambiguous. The V end lost 6 bases, the J end lost 1 base, and 12 bases lay between the germline ends. Germline CDR1 reads MNHEY; CDR2 reads SVGAGI. The CDR3 contains 14 residues.

CDR3 amino acids: CASRDGNNSPLHF. CDR3 DNA: TGTGCCAGCAGGGACGGCAATAATTCACCCCTCCACTTT. The chain combines TRBV6-1 with TRBJ1-6; D is unresolved. CDR1 is MNHNS, CDR2 SASEGT, per germline. The CDR3 length is 13 residues. V was cut by 6 bases and J by 5 bases, with 8 bases left in between.

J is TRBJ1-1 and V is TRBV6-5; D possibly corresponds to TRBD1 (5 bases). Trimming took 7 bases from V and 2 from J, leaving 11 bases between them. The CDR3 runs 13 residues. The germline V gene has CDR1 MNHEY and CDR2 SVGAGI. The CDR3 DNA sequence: TGTGCCAGCACGCGGGGGGGAAACACTGAAGCTTTCTTT. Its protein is CASTRGGNTEAFF.

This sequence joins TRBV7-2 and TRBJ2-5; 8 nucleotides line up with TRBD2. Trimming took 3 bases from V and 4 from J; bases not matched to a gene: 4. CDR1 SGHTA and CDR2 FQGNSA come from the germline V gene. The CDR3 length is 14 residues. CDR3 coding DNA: TGTGCCAGCAGCTTTGGTAGCGGGGCAGAGACCCAGTACTTC. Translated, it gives CASSFGSGAETQYF.

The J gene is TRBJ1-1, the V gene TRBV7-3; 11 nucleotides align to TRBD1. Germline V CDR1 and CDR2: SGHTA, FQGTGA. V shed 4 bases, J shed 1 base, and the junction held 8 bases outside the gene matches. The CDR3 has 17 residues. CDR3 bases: TGTGCCAGCAGCTCCGGGACAGGGGGAGGTAAGAACACTGAAGCTTTCTTT. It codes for CASSSGTGGGKNTEAFF.

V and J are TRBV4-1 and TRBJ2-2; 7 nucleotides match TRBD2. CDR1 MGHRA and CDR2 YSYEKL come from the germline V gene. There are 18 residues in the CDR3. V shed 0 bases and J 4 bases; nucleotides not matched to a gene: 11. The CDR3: CASSQDASGSYSTGELFF. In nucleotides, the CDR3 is TGCGCCAGCAGCCAAGACGCTAGCGGATCTTATAGCACCGGGGAGCTGTTTTTT.

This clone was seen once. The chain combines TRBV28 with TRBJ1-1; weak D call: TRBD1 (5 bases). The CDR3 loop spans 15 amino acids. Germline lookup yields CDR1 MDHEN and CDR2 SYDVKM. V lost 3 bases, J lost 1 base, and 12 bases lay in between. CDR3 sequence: CASSLSGRGNTEAFF. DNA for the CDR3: TGTGCCAGCAGTTTGTCGGGGCGCGGGAACACTGAAGCTTTCTTT.

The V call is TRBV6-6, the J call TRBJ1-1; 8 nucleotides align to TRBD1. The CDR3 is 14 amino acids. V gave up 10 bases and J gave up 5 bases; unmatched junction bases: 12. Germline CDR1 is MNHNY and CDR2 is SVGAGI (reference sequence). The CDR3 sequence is CATTLRTGTTEAFF. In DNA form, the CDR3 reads TGTGCCACAACCCTCCGGACAGGGACGACTGAAGCTTTCTTT.

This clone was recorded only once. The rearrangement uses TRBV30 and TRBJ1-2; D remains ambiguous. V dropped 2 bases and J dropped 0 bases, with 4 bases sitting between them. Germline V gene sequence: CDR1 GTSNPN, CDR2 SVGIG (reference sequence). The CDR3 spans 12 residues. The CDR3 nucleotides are TGTGCCTGGAGTCGGACTAACTATGGCTACACCTTC. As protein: CAWSRTNYGYTF.

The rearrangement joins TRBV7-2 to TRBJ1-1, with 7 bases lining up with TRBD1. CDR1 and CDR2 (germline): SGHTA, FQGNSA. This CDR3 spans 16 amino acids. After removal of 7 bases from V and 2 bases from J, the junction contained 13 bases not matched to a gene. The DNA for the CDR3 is TGTGCCAGCACCCAAGAGGGGGCCGTGCGAAACACTGAAGCTTTCTTT. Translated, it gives CASTQEGAVRNTEAFF.

The CDR3 sequence: CASSQVGQGNTGELFF. Here the CDR3 DNA reads TGCGCCAGCAGCCAAGTAGGGCAGGGTAACACCGGGGAGCTGTTTTTT. The rearrangement joins TRBV4-1 to TRBJ2-2; D may be TRBD1 (5 bases). This CDR3 contains 16 residues. Per germline, CDR1 MGHRA and CDR2 YSYEKL. V was pared by 1 base and J by 2 bases, with 11 bases between.

The CDR3, as DNA: TGTGCCAGTCTCGAACAGGGGGCACCCGGGGAGCTGTTTTTT. Protein product: CASLEQGAPGELFF. The chain combines TRBV19 with TRBJ2-2, with TRBD1 matching 9 bases. The CDR3 runs 14 residues. The V gene end was trimmed by 8 bases and the J gene end by 6 bases; junction bases not matched to a gene: 7. Per germline, CDR1 LNHDA and CDR2 SQIVND (reference sequence).

As DNA, the CDR3 is TGTGCCATACAGGGAGCAGAGACCCAGTACTTC. Residues: CAIQGAETQYF. The rearrangement uses TRBV7-7 and TRBJ2-5; possibly TRBD1 for D (6 bases). Germline V gene sequence: CDR1 SSHAT, CDR2 FNYEAQ (reference sequence). This CDR3 has 11 amino acids. The ends were cut back, 10 bases at V and 4 bases at J, with 10 bases in the middle.

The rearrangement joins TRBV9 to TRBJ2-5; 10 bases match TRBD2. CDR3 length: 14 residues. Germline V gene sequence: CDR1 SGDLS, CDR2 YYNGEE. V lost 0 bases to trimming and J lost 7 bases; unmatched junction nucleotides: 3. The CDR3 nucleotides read TGTGCCAGCAGCGTAGCACTAGCGGGGACGACCCAGTACTTC. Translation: CASSVALAGTTQYF.

Here the CDR3 DNA reads TGTGCCAGCAGCCAAGATTTCATCTGGACAGGGGGGTCCTACGAGCAGTACTTC. Its translation is CASSQDFIWTGGSYEQYF. This chain links TRBV4-2 with TRBJ2-7, with TRBD1 identical over 10 bases. CDR3 length: 18 residues. V was clipped by 0 bases and J by 1 base; unmatched bases: 9. Germline V CDR1 and CDR2: LGHNA, YNFKEQ.

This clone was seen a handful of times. The CDR3 spells CASSLGQGNTEAFF. CDR3 nucleotide sequence: TGCGCCAGCAGCCTCGGACAGGGGAACACTGAAGCTTTCTTT. The chain carries TRBV4-3 and TRBJ1-1; 8 nucleotides align to TRBD1. The CDR3 length is 14 residues. Germline V gene data show CDR1 as LGHNA and CDR2 as YSLEER. V lost 4 bases, J lost 1 base, and 2 bases stayed unmatched.

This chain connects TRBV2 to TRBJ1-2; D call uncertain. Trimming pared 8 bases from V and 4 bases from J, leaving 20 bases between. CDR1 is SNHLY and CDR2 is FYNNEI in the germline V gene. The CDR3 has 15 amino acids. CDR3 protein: CASYRGVGSAYGYTF. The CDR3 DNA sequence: TGTGCCAGCTACCGCGGTGTGGGTAGTGCCTATGGCTACACCTTC.

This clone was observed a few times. The CDR3 nucleotides read TGTGCCAGCTCCCGGGACAGGGGCGATGGCTACACCTTC. This codes for CASSRDRGDGYTF. The rearrangement uses TRBV18 and TRBJ1-2; the match to TRBD1 covers 10 bases. Germline trimming cut 6 bases from V and 6 bases from J; bases unmatched to any gene: 4. Germline loops: CDR1 KGHSH, CDR2 LQKENI. The CDR3 length is 13 residues.

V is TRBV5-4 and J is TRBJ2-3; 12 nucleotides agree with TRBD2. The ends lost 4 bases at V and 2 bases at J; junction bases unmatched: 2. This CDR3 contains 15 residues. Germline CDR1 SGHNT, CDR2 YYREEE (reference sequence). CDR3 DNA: TGTGCCAGCAGCCGGACTAGCGGGATCACAGATACGCAGTATTTT. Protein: CASSRTSGITDTQYF. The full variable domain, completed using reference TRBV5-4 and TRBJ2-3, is ETGVTQSPTHLIKTRGQQVTLRCSSQSGHNTVSWYQQALGQGPQFIFQYYREEENGRGNFPPRFSGLQFPNYSSELNVNALELDDSALYLCASSRTSGITDTQYFGPGTRLTVL.

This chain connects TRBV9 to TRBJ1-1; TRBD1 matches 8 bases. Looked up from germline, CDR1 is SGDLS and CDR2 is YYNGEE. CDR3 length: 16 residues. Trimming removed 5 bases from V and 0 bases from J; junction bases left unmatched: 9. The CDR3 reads CASRGQVGGMNTEAFF. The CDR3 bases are TGTGCCAGCAGGGGACAGGTTGGAGGGATGAACACTGAAGCTTTCTTT.

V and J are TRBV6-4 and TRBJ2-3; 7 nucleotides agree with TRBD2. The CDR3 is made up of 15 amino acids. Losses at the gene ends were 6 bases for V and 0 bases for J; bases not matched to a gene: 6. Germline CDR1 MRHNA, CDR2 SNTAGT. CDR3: CASSKGGGSTDTQYF. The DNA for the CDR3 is TGTGCCAGCAGCAAAGGCGGGGGTAGCACAGATACGCAGTATTTT.

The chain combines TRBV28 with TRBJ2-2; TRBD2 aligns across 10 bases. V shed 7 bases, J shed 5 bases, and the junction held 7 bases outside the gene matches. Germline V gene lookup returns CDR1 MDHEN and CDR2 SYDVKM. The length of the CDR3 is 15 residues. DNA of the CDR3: TGTGCCAGCACCCTAGCGGGGGCCCTAACCGGGGAGCTGTTTTTT. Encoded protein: CASTLAGALTGELFF.